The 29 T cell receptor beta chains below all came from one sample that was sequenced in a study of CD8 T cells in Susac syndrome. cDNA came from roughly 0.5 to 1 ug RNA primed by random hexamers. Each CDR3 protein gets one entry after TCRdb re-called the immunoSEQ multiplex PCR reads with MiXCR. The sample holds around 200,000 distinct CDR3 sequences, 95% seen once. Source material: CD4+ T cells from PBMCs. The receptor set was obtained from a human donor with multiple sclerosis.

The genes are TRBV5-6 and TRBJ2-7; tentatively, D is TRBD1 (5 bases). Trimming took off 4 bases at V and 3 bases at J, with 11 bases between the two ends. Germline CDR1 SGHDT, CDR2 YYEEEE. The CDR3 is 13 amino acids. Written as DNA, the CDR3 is TGTGCCAGCAGCAAGCGACAGTACTACGAGCAGTACGTC. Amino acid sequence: CASSKRQYYEQYV.

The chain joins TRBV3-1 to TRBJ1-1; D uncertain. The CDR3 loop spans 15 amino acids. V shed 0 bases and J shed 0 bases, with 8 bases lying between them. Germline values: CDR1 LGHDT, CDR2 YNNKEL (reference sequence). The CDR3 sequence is CASSQDSAMNTEAFF. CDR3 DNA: TGTGCCAGCAGCCAAGACTCGGCAATGAACACTGAAGCTTTCTTT.

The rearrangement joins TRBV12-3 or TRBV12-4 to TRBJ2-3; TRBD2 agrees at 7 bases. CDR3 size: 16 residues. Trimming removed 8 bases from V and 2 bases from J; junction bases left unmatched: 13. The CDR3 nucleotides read TGTGCCAGCGCCTCCGGGCGGGGGACCTTCACAGATACGCAGTATTTT. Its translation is CASASGRGTFTDTQYF.

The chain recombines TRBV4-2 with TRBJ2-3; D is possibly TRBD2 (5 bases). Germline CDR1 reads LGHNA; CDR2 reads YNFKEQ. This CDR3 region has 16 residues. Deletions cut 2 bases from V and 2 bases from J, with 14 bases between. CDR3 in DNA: TGTGCCAGCAGCCAATCACTAGGTTACGACACAGATACGCAGTATTTT. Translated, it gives CASSQSLGYDTDTQYF.

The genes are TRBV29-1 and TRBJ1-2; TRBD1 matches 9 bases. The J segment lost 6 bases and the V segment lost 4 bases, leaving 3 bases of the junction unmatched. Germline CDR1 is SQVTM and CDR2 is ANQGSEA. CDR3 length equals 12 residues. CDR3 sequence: CSVGGTGNGYTF. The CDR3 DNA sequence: TGCAGCGTTGGCGGGACAGGGAATGGCTACACCTTC.

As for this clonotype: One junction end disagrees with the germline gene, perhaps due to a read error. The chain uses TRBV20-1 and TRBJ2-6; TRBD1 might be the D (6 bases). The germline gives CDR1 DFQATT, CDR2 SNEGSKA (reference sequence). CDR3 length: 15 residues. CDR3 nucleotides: TGCAGTGTTAGAACAGGGTCCTCTGGGGCCAACGTCCTGACTTTC. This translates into CSVRTGSSGANVLTF.

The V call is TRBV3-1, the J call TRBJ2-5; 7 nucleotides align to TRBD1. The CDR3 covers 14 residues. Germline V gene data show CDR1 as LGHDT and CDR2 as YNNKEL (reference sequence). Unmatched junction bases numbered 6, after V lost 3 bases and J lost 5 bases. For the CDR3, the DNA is TGTGCCAGCAGCCATCCGACAGGGACCGAGACCCAGTACTTC. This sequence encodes CASSHPTGTETQYF.

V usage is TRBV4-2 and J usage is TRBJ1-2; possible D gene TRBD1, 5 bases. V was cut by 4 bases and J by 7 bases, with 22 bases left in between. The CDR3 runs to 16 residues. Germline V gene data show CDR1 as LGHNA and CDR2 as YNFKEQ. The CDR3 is CASSRGTTQGGTGYTF. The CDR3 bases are TGTGCCAGCAGCCGCGGAACAACGCAGGGAGGCACTGGCTACACCTTC.

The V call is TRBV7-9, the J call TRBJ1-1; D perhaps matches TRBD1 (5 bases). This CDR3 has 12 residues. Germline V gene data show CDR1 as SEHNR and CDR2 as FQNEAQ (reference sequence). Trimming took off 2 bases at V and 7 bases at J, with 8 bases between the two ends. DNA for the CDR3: TGTGCCAGCAGCTTATCAGGGATTGAAGCTTTCTTT. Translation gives CASSLSGIEAFF.

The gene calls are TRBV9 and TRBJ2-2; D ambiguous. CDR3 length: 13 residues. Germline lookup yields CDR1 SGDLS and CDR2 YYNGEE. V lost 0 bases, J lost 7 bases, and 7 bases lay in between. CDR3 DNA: TGTGCCAGCAGCGTAGTGGGCGGCGGGGAGCTGTTTTTT. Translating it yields CASSVVGGGELFF. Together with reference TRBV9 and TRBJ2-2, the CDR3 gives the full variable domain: DSGVTQTPKHLITATGQRVTLRCSPRSGDLSVYWYQQSLDQGLQFLIQYYNGEERAKGNILERFSAQQFPDLHSELNLSSLELGDSALYFCASSVVGGGELFFGEGSRLTVL.

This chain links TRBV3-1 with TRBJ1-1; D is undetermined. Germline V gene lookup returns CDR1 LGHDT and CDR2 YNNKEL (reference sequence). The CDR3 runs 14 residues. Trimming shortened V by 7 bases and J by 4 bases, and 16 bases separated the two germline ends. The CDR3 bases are TGTGCCAGCAACCGAGGACGGGTCTCCACTGAAGCTTTCTTT. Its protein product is CASNRGRVSTEAFF.

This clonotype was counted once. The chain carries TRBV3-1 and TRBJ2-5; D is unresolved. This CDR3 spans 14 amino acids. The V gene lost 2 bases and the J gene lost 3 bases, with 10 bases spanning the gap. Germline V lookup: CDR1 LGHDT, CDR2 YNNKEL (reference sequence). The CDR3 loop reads CASSQPPQKETQYF. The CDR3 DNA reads TGTGCCAGCAGCCAACCCCCACAGAAAGAGACCCAGTACTTC.

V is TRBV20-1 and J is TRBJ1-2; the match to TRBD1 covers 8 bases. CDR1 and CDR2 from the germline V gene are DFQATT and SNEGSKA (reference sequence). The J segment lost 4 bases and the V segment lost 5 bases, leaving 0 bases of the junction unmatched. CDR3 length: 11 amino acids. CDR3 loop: CSAGQGYGYTF. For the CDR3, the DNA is TGCAGTGCTGGACAGGGCTATGGCTACACCTTC.

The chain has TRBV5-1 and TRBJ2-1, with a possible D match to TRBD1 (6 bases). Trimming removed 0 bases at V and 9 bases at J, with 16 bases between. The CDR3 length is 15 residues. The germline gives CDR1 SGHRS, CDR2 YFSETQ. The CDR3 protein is CASSLEAGAYGEQFF. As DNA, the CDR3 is TGCGCCAGCAGCTTGGAGGCAGGGGCCTACGGTGAGCAGTTCTTC.

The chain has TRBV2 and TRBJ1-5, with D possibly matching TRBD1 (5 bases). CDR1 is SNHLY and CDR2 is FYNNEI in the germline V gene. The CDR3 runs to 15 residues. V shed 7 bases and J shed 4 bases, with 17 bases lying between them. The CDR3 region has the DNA TGTGCCAGCACCGTGGGGAGACAGCTAAATCAGCCCCAGCATTTT. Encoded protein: CASTVGRQLNQPQHF.

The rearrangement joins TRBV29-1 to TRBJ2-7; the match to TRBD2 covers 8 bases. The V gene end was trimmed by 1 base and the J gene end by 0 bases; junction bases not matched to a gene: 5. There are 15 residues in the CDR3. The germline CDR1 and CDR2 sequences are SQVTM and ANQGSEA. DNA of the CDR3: TGCAGCGTTGAAGGGGAGCGGGGGTCCTCCTACGAGCAGTACTTC. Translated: CSVEGERGSSYEQYF.

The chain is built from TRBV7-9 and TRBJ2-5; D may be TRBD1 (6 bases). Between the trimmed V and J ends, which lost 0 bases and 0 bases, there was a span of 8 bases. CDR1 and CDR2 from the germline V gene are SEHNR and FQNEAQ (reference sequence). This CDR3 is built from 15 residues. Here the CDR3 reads CASSLAGTYQETQYF. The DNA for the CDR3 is TGTGCCAGCAGCTTAGCGGGGACATACCAAGAGACCCAGTACTTC.

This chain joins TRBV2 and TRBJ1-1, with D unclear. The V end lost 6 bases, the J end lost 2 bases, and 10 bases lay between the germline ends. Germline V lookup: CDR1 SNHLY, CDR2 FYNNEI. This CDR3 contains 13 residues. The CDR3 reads CASRRVLNTEAFF. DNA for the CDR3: TGTGCCAGCAGGCGAGTTCTTAACACTGAAGCTTTCTTT. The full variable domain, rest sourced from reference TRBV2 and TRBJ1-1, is EPEVTQTPSHQVTQMGQEVILRCVPISNHLYFYWYRQILGQKVEFLVSFYNNEISEKSEIFDDQFSVERPDGSNFTLKIRSTKLEDSAMYFCASRRVLNTEAFFGQGTRLTVV.

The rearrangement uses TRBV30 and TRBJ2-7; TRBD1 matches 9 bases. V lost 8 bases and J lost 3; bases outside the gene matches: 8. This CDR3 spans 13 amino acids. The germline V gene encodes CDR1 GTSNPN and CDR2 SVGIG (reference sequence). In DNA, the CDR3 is TGTGCCGGGCAGCAGGACAGGGGCTACGAGCAGTACTTC. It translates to CAGQQDRGYEQYF.

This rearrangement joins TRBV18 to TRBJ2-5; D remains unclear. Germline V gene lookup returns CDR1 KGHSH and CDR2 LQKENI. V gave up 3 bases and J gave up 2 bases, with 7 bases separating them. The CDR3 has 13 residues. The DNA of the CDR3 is TGTGCCAGCTCACCTCGGACGCAAGAGACCCAGTACTTC. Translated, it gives CASSPRTQETQYF.

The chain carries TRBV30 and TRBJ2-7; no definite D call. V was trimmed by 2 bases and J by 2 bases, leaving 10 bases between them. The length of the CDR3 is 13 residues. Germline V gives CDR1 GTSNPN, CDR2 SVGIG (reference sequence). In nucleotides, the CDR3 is TGTGCCTGGAGTCCGCAGCCACCCTACGAGCAGTACTTC. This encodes CAWSPQPPYEQYF.

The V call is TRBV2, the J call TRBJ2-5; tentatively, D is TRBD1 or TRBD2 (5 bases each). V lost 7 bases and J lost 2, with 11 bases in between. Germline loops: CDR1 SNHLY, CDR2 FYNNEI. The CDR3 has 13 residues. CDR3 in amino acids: CASNGDRQETQYF. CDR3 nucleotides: TGTGCCAGCAACGGGGACCGGCAAGAGACCCAGTACTTC.

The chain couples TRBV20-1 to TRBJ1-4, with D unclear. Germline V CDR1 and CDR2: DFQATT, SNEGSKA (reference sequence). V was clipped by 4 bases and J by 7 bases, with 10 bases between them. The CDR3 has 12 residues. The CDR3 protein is CSATGGGEKLFF. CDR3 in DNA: TGCAGTGCTACAGGAGGCGGTGAAAAACTGTTTTTT.

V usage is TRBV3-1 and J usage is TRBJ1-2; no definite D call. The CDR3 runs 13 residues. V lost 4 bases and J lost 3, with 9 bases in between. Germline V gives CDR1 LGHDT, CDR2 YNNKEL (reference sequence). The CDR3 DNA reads TGTGCCAGCAGCCCGGACGGATACTATGGCTACACCTTC. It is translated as CASSPDGYYGYTF.

CDR3 loop: CSARGGGQGLDTQYF. Here the CDR3 DNA reads TGCAGTGCTAGAGGGGGGGGACAGGGGTTAGATACGCAGTATTTT. The chain combines TRBV20-1 with TRBJ2-3; 10 bases match TRBD1. V shed 1 base and J 5 bases; nucleotides not matched to a gene: 6. Germline values: CDR1 DFQATT, CDR2 SNEGSKA (reference sequence). This CDR3 region has 15 residues.

CDR3 in amino acids: CSVETGAGTEAFF. CDR3 DNA: TGCAGCGTCGAGACAGGGGCGGGCACTGAAGCTTTCTTT. The chain employs TRBV29-1 and TRBJ1-1; 8 bases agree with TRBD1. J was trimmed by 4 bases and V by 6 bases; bases with no gene match: 7. The CDR3 extends over 13 amino acids. Germline values: CDR1 SQVTM, CDR2 ANQGSEA.

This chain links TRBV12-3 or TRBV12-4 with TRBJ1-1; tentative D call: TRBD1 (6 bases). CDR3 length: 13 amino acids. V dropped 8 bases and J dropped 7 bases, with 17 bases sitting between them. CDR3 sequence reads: CASSVSGAVEAFF. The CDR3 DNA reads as TGTGCCAGCTCTGTTTCGGGGGCAGTTGAAGCTTTCTTT.

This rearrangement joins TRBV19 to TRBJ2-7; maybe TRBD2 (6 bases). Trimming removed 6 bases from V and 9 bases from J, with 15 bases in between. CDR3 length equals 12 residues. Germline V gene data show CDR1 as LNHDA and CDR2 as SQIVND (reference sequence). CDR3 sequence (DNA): TGTGCCAGTAGCCCCGGAGGGAACTCGCAGTACTTC. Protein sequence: CASSPGGNSQYF.

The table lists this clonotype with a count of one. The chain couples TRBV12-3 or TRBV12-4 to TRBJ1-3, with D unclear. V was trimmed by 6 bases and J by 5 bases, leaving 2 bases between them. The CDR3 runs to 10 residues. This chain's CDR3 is CASRRNTIYF. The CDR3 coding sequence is TGTGCCAGCAGGAGAAACACCATATATTTT.